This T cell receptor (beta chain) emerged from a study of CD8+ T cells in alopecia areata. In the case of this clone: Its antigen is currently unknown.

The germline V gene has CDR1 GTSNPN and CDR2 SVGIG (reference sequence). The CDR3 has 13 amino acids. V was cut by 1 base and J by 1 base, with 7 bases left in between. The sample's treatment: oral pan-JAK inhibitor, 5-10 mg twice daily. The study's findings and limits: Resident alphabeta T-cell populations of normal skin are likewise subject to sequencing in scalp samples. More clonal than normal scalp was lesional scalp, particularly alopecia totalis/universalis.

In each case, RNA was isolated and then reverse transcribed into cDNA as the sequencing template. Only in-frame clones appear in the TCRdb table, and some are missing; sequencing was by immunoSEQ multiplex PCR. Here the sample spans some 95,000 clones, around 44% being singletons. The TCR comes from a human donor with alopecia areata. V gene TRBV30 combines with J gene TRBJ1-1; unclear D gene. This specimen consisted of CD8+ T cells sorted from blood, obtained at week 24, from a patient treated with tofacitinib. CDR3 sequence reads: CAWSDLGNTEAFF. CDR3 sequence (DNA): TGTGCCTGGAGTGACCTGGGGAACACTGAAGCTTTCTTT.